This T cell receptor (beta chain) was identified in a study of OX40 agonist ivuxolimab in advanced cancers. Study background: Patients were dosed intravenously with ivuxolimab at 0.01 to 10 mg/kg every 2 weeks. Study-wide results and caveats: The antigen specificity of the peripheral T cells (those that were expanded) was not determined.

TCRdb keeps only in-frame clones here, not all; method: immunoSEQ multiplex PCR. This sample carries 94,000 or so clones, under 90% of them seen once, and the ten largest clones take roughly 5.8%. There are 16 residues in the CDR3. Germline V gives CDR1 LNHDA, CDR2 SQIVND (reference sequence). The V end was cut by 5 bases, the J end by 0 bases, with 15 bases between. As regards this clone: The antigen remains unidentified.

Anyone with autoimmune disease history or systemic immunosuppression was excluded. The clonotype comes from an adult with an advanced solid tumor such as melanoma, head and neck, liver or kidney cancer. The sample in question was CD4+ or CD8+ T cells sorted from blood, obtained in a trial of the OX40 agonist ivuxolimab. V gene TRBV19 combines with J gene TRBJ2-3, with D possibly matching TRBD1 (5 bases). Here the CDR3 reads CASSVQEPPSTDTQYF. DNA for the CDR3: TGTGCCAGTAGTGTACAGGAGCCTCCTAGCACAGATACGCAGTATTTT.